This T cell receptor (beta chain) was documented in a study of T-cell memory formation after mild COVID-19. Study outcomes and limitations: While clones contracting from day 15 to 85 were balanced between CD4 and CD8, later expanders leaned CD4+. Most CD4+ clones that shrank were in CM and EM, while CD8+ ones turned up in EMRA.

A word on this clonotype: Its target is unknown.

After 5'RACE with constant-segment primers, TCR alpha and TCR beta cDNA libraries carrying sample barcodes and UMIs were obtained. In TCRdb, the 5' RACE reads were re-called with MiXCR into one record per CDR3 protein. Here the sample spans about 120,000 distinct CDR3 sequences, 20% to 25% being singletons. The CDR3 contains 13 residues. Trimming removed 3 bases from V and 3 bases from J, with 7 bases in between. Germline values: CDR1 SGDLS, CDR2 YYNGEE. Sequenced: PBMCs or a T cell subset sorted from them (not recorded which). This TCR derives from a man between 18 and 29 years old who had mild COVID-19 (a few samples of this study predate the infection). Cell type and time point are not known. The V call is TRBV9, the J call TRBJ2-1, with D maybe TRBD1 (6 bases). DNA of the CDR3: TGTGCCAGCAGCGCGGACAGCTACAATGAGCAGTTCTTC. This translates into CASSADSYNEQFF. The full variable domain, rest sourced from reference TRBV9 and TRBJ2-1, is DSGVTQTPKHLITATGQRVTLRCSPRSGDLSVYWYQQSLDQGLQFLIQYYNGEERAKGNILERFSAQQFPDLHSELNLSSLELGDSALYFCASSADSYNEQFFGPGTRLTVL.